The following is a T cell receptor beta chain sequence with its context. The CDR3 is 15 residues long. The V and J ends lost 0 bases and 0 bases respectively, with 5 bases between them. Germline loops: CDR1 KGHSH, CDR2 LQKENI. The data were taken from a study of cytomegalovirus exposure and HLA in healthy donors. Libraries were prepared by immunoSEQ multiplex PCR; TCRdb keeps only in-frame clonotypes and omits some of them. The sample shows 200,000 or so clones, roughly 80% of them seen only once. Sample: PBMCs. This clonotype was obtained from a young woman in good health and CMV-seronegative. The chain links TRBV18 to TRBJ2-2; unclear D gene. CDR3 sequence reads: CASSPPLPNTGELFF. DNA for the CDR3: TGTGCCAGCTCACCACCCCTACCGAACACCGGGGAGCTGTTTTTT.